Sequencing of this T cell receptor (beta chain) was carried out in a study of OX40 agonist ivuxolimab in advanced cancers. About the study: While on treatment, patients had intravenous ivuxolimab at 0.01 to 10 mg/kg every 2 weeks.

Blood samples were obtained at baseline, cycle 4 day 1, and cycle 7 day 1. The germline V and J ends were trimmed by 7 bases and 3 bases, with 1 base remaining between them. CDR3 size: 9 residues. The germline V gene has CDR1 GTSNPN and CDR2 SVGIG (reference sequence). The assay was immunoSEQ multiplex PCR, and TCRdb's table has in-frame clones only and misses some. The sample includes under 45,000 clones, 74% of them seen just once. The table lists this clone with a few counts. Its matching antigen is unknown. Study results and caveats: It was also the case that some nonresponders had low normalized T-cell clonal expansion. The work left the antigen specificity of expanded peripheral T cells undetermined.

V usage is TRBV30 and J usage is TRBJ1-5; D is undetermined. The material sequenced was CD4+ or CD8+ T cells sorted from blood, taken in a trial of the OX40 agonist ivuxolimab. This sequence originates from an adult with an advanced solid tumor such as melanoma, head and neck, liver or kidney cancer. The CDR3 spells CAFNQPQHF. The CDR3 DNA is TGTGCCTTCAATCAGCCCCAGCATTTT.